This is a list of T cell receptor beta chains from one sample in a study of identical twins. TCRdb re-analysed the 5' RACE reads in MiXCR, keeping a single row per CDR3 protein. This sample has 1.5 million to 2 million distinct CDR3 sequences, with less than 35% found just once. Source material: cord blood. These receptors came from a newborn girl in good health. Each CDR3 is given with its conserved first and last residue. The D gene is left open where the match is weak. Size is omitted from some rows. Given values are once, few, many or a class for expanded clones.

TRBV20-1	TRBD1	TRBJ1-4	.	TGCAGTGCCCCCATGGGACAGGGCCGTGAAAAACTGTTTTTT	CSAPMGQGREKLFF
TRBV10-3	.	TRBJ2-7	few	TGTGCCATCAGTGCCCGGGAAAACGAGCAGTACTTC	CAISARENEQYF
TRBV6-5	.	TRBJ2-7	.	TGTGCCAGCAGTTATGGGCGGGTTTCCTACGAGCAGTACTTC	CASSYGRVSYEQYF
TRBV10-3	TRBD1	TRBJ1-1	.	TGTGCCATCAGGGACCCCGGGACAGGGGCCGGTGAAGCTTTCTTT	CAIRDPGTGAGEAFF
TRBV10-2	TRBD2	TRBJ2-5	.	TGCGCCAGCAGTGAATTTAGGGCGGGAGCAGAGACCCAGTACTTC	CASSEFRAGAETQYF
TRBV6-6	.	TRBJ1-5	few	TGTGCCAGCAGTTACCCTACAGGGATCAATCAGCCCCAGCATTTT	CASSYPTGINQPQHF
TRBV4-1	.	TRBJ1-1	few	TGCGCCAGCAGCCAAGTTCGTCAGGGGTCCACTGAAGCTTTCTTT	CASSQVRQGSTEAFF
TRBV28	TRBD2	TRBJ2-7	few	TGTGCCAGCAGTTTCGGGGGATACTATTTCACTAGCGGGACCTCCTACGAGCAGTACTTC	CASSFGGYYFTSGTSYEQYF
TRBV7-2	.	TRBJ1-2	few	TGTGCCAGCAGCTTAGAGGAATATGGCTACACCTTC	CASSLEEYGYTF
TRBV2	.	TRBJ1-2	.	TGTGCCAGCAGTGGCAGGGGCCCCTGGGGCTACACCTTC	CASSGRGPWGYTF
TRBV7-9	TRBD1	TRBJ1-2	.	TGTGCCGGCAGCTTAGGGCTCTTACAGGGGAGCCGTTCCCTTCACTATGGCTACACCTTC	CAGSLGLLQGSRSLHYGYTF
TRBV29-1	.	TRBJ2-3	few	TGCAGCGTTGGAGCGGGCACAGATACGCAGTATTTT	CSVGAGTDTQYF
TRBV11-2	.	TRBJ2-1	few	TGTGCCAGCAGCGGTAGCGGACTCCCCCACAATGAGCAGTTCTTC	CASSGSGLPHNEQFF
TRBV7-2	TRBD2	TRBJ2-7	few	TGTGCCAGCAGCTTAGCCGGGACTAGCGAAGCCTACGAGCAGTACTTC	CASSLAGTSEAYEQYF
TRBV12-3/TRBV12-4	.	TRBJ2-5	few	TGTGCCAGCAGTTTAGTTCGTCTAGTCCAAGAGACCCAGTACTTC	CASSLVRLVQETQYF
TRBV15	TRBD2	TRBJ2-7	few	TGTGCCACCAGCGCTAGCGGGGGGGTATACACTTACGAGCAGTACTTC	CATSASGGVYTYEQYF